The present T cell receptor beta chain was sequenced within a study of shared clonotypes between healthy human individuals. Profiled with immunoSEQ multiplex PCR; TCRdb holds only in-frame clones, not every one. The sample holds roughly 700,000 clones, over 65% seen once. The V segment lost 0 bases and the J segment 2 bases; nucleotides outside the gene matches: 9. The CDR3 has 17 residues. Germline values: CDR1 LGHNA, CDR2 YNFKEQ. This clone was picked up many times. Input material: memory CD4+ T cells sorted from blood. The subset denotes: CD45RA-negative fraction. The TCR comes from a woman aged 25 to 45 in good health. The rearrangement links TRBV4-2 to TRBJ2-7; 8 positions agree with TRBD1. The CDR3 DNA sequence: TGTGCCAGCAGCCAAGATCAGGGGGCAGGGACAGCCTACGAGCAGTACTTC. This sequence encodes CASSQDQGAGTAYEQYF.